This T cell receptor (beta chain) appears in the sequencing data of a study of cytomegalovirus exposure and HLA in healthy donors. Study-level background: The study's early data release held 75 million to 95 million unique TCRs from HLA-typed donors. Notes on the study in general: The records held CMV serostatus as the only immune exposure information. The authors later found most CMV-associated TCR beta chains appeared HLA-restricted.

Germline assignment: CDR1 MNHEY and CDR2 SVGAGI. The ends were cut back, 2 bases at V and 4 bases at J, with 8 bases in the middle. This CDR3 spans 13 amino acids. Vbeta (60) and Jbeta (13) primers were used in the PCR. Profiling relied on immunoSEQ multiplex PCR, and the TCRdb table lists in-frame clones only, not all of them. The sample contains 150,000 to 160,000 clones, roughly 80% of which appear only once. These donors, healthy bone marrow donors, were studied. This clone was observed a handful of times. Its antigen is currently unknown. This chain links TRBV6-5 with TRBJ1-1, with a tentative D call TRBD1 (5 bases). This receptor was obtained from a man aged 30-40 years in good health and CMV-seropositive. The source material was PBMCs. This CDR3 reads CASSYGGVTEAFF. CDR3 sequence (DNA): TGTGCCAGCAGTTACGGGGGGGTCACTGAAGCTTTCTTT.